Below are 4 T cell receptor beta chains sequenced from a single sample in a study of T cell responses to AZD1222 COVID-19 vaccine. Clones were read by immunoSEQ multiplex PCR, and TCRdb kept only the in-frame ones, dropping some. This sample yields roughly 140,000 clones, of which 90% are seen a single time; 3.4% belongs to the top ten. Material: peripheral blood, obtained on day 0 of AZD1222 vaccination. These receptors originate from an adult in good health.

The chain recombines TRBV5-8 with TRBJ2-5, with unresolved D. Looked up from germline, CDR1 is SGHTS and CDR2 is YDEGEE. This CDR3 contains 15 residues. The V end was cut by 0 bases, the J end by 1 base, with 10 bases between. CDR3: CASSLGRVGQETQYF. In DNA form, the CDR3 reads TGTGCCAGCAGCTTGGGACGAGTGGGCCAAGAGACCCAGTACTTC.

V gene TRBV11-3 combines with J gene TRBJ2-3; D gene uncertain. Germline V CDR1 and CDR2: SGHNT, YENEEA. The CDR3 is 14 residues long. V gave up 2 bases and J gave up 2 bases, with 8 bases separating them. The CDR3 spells CASSLTRPTDTQYF. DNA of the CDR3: TGTGCCAGCAGCTTAACAAGGCCCACAGATACGCAGTATTTT.

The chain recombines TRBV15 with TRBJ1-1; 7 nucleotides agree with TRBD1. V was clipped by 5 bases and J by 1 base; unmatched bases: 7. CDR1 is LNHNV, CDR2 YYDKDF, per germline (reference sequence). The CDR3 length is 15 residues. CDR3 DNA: TGTGCCACCAGCTTACCGGGGACAGCGAACACTGAAGCTTTCTTT. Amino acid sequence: CATSLPGTANTEAFF.

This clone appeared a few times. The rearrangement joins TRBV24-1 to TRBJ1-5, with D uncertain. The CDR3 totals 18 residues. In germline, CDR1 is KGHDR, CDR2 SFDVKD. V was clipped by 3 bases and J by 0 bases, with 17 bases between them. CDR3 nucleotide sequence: TGTGCCACCAGTGATCCTAACACCAGGCAGGCTAGCAATCAGCCCCAGCATTTT. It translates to CATSDPNTRQASNQPQHF.